Listed here are 13 T cell receptor beta chains from one sample, sequenced in a study of cytomegalovirus exposure and HLA in healthy donors. The study ran its PCR with 60 Vbeta and 13 Jbeta primers. Sequencing was performed with immunoSEQ multiplex PCR; in TCRdb, only in-frame clones are kept and a portion is missing. The sample shows some 170,000 clones, 60% to 80% of them seen only once. The sample consisted of PBMCs. All receptors come from a man aged 18 to 29 in good health and CMV-seropositive.

The chain combines TRBV2 with TRBJ1-2; TRBD1 agrees at 7 bases. The CDR3 loop spans 12 amino acids. Germline V lookup: CDR1 SNHLY, CDR2 FYNNEI. V trimming: 7 bases; J trimming: 5 bases; junction bases outside the gene matches: 4. The CDR3 is CASKGGSYGYTF. CDR3 DNA sequence: TGTGCCAGCAAAGGGGGCTCTTATGGCTACACCTTC.

This clone turned up a few times. The J gene is TRBJ2-3, the V gene TRBV19; 12 nucleotides agree with TRBD1. The J segment lost 5 bases and the V segment lost 0 bases, leaving 9 bases of the junction unmatched. CDR3 length equals 18 residues. CDR1 is LNHDA, CDR2 SQIVND, per germline (reference sequence). CDR3 bases: TGTGCCAGTAGTATAGAGGCGACGGGACAGGGGGCTTTAGATACGCAGTATTTT. Amino acids: CASSIEATGQGALDTQYF. Together with reference TRBV19 and TRBJ2-3, the CDR3 gives the full variable domain: DGGITQSPKYLFRKEGQNVTLSCEQNLNHDAMYWYRQDPGQGLRLIYYSQIVNDFQKGDIAEGYSVSREKKESFPLTVTSAQKNPTAFYLCASSIEATGQGALDTQYFGPGTRLTVL.

This clone turned up a few times. The chain uses TRBV4-1 and TRBJ1-1; 7 nucleotides agree with TRBD1. The ends lost 3 bases at V and 1 base at J; junction bases unmatched: 2. This CDR3 has 14 amino acids. Per the germline V gene, CDR1 is MGHRA and CDR2 is YSYEKL. The CDR3 DNA reads as TGCGCCAGCAGCCACGGACAGGAGAACACTGAAGCTTTCTTT. The encoded protein is CASSHGQENTEAFF.

The gene calls are TRBV11-2 and TRBJ2-3, with TRBD2 identical over 8 bases. CDR1 and CDR2 (germline): SGHAT, FQNNGV. J gave up 2 bases and V 7 bases, and 11 bases lay outside the gene matches. The CDR3 covers 16 residues. CDR3 sequence: CASTSTREVHTDTQYF. In nucleotides, the CDR3 is TGTGCCAGCACCTCGACGCGGGAGGTCCACACAGATACGCAGTATTTT.

V is TRBV28 and J is TRBJ1-2; 8 nucleotides align to TRBD1. From germline, CDR1 is MDHEN and CDR2 SYDVKM. CDR3 length: 17 residues. The J segment lost 4 bases and the V segment lost 3 bases, leaving 13 bases of the junction unmatched. The CDR3 spells CASSFLSGQGGSYGYTF. CDR3 sequence (DNA): TGTGCCAGCAGTTTCCTATCTGGACAGGGAGGTTCCTATGGCTACACCTTC.

The table lists this clone with a few counts. The genes are TRBV6-1 and TRBJ1-5; D perhaps matches TRBD1 (6 bases). Germline assignment: CDR1 MNHNS and CDR2 SASEGT. V lost 1 base and J 3 bases, leaving 10 bases between the germline ends. CDR3 length: 15 amino acids. CDR3: CASSEGTAFNQPQHF. The CDR3 coding sequence is TGTGCCAGCAGTGAAGGGACAGCCTTCAATCAGCCCCAGCATTTT.

Points on this clone: At one end the junction does not follow the germline gene, possibly because of a read error. This chain connects TRBV7-7 to TRBJ2-1, with D hard to call. Per the germline V gene, CDR1 is SSHAT and CDR2 is FNYEAQ (reference sequence). The CDR3 length is 12 residues. The CDR3 DNA reads as TGTGCTAGCAGCGTAGACGGGTGGGTTCAGTTCTTC. Its protein is CASSVDGWVQFF.

J is TRBJ1-1 and V is TRBV4-1; a possible D gene is TRBD1 (6 bases). The CDR3 has 14 residues. Germline CDR1 reads MGHRA; CDR2 reads YSYEKL. V lost 2 bases and J 4 bases, leaving 11 bases between the germline ends. The CDR3 spells CASSQTGLRTEAFF. The CDR3 DNA is TGCGCCAGCAGCCAAACAGGGTTGCGCACTGAAGCTTTCTTT.

The rearrangement links TRBV19 to TRBJ2-3, with a weak D call TRBD2 (6 bases). Trimming stripped 3 bases from V and 1 base from J, with 8 bases between. This CDR3 comprises 14 residues. CDR1 and CDR2 (germline): LNHDA, SQIVND (reference sequence). CDR3 amino acids: CASSIGGGTDTQYF. The CDR3 nucleotides are TGTGCCAGTAGTATTGGCGGGGGCACAGATACGCAGTATTTT.

This chain links TRBV5-4 with TRBJ2-2; 11 nucleotides match TRBD2. CDR3 length equals 16 residues. J was trimmed by 6 bases and V by 4 bases; bases with no gene match: 8. Germline loops: CDR1 SGHNT, CDR2 YYREEE (reference sequence). CDR3 in amino acids: CASSGTSGSMAGELFF. The CDR3 nucleotides read TGTGCCAGCAGCGGTACTAGCGGGAGTATGGCCGGGGAGCTGTTTTTT.

CDR3 bases: TGTGCCAGCAGCTTAGCTCGGGGTGGAGAAAAACTGTTTTTT. Translated, it gives CASSLARGGEKLFF. This chain uses TRBV7-9 with TRBJ1-4; D unclear. The CDR3 is 14 amino acids. V was trimmed by 0 bases and J by 8 bases, leaving 10 bases between them. Germline V CDR1 and CDR2: SEHNR, FQNEAQ (reference sequence).

The V and J genes are TRBV5-4 and TRBJ2-5; tentatively, D is TRBD1 (5 bases). The CDR3 has 15 residues. The V and J ends lost 6 bases and 4 bases respectively, with 19 bases between them. Germline V gene lookup returns CDR1 SGHNT and CDR2 YYREEE (reference sequence). CDR3: CASTRHGASRETQYF. The CDR3 DNA reads as TGTGCCAGCACCCGTCATGGGGCTTCAAGAGAGACCCAGTACTTC.

This chain links TRBV11-2 with TRBJ1-3, with a weak D call TRBD1 (6 bases). The V gene's germline CDR1 is SGHAT and CDR2 FQNNGV. Between the trimmed V and J ends, which lost 0 bases and 2 bases, there was a span of 11 bases. CDR3 length equals 16 residues. The CDR3 spells CASSLEAGGPGNTIYF. CDR3 coding DNA: TGTGCCAGCAGCTTAGAGGCGGGGGGCCCTGGAAACACCATATATTTT.